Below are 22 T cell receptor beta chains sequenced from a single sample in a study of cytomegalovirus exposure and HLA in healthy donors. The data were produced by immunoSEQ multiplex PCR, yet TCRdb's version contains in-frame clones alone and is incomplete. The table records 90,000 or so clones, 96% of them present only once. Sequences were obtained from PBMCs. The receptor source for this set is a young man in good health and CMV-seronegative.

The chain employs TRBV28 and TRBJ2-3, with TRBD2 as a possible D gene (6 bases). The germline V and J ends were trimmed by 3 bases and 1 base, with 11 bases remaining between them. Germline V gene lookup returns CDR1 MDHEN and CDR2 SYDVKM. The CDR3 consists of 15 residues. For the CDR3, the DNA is TGTGCCAGCAGTTTCCAGCGGGCGGGCACAGATACGCAGTATTTT. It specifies CASSFQRAGTDTQYF.

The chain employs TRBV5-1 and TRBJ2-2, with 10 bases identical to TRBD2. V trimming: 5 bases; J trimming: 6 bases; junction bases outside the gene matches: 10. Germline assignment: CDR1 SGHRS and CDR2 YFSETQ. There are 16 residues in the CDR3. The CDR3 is CASSTSGTGFPGELFF. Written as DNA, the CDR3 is TGCGCCAGCAGTACTAGCGGGACTGGTTTCCCCGGGGAGCTGTTTTTT.

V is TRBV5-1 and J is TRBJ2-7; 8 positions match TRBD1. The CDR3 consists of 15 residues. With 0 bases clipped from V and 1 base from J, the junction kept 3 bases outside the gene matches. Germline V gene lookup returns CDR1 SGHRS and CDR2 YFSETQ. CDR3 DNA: TGCGCCAGCAGCTTGGCCGGGACAGGATCCTACGAGCAGTACTTC. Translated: CASSLAGTGSYEQYF.

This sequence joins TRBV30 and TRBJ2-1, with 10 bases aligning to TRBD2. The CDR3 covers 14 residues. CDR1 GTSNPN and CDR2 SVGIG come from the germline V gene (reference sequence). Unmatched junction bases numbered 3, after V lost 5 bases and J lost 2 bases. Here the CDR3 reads CAWASGSPYNEQFF. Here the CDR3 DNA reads TGTGCCTGGGCTAGCGGGAGCCCCTACAATGAGCAGTTCTTC.

The DNA for the CDR3 is TGTGCCAGTAGTATACGGACAGAGGGGAATGAGCAGTTCTTC. Translation: CASSIRTEGNEQFF. The gene calls are TRBV19 and TRBJ2-1, with D possibly matching TRBD1 (6 bases). V was clipped by 2 bases and J by 7 bases, with 12 bases between them. CDR3 length equals 14 residues. Per the germline V gene, CDR1 is LNHDA and CDR2 is SQIVND (reference sequence).

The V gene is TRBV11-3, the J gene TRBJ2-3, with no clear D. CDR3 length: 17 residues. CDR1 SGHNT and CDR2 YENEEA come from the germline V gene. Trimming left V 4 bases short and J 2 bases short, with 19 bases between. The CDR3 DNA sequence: TGTGCCAGCAGCTCCTACACTATAACCGAAAACACAGATACGCAGTATTTT. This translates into CASSSYTITENTDTQYF.

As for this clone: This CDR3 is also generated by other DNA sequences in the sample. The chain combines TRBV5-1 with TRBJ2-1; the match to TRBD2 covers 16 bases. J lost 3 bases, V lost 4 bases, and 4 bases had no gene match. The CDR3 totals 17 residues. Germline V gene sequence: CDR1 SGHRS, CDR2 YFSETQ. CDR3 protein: CASSLGLAGGIYNEQFF. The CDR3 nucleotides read TGCGCCAGCAGCCTGGGACTAGCGGGAGGGATCTACAATGAGCAGTTCTTC.

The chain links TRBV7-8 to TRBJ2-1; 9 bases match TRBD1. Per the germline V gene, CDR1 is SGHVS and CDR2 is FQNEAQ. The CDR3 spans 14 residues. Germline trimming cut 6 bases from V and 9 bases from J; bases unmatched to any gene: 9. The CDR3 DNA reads TGTGCCAGCAGACGGGGACAGGGTGCGGGTGAGCAGTTCTTC. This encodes CASRRGQGAGEQFF.

The CDR3 loop reads CASSFEVTQYF. The DNA for the CDR3 is TGTGCCAGCAGTTTCGAGGTGACCCAGTACTTC. The chain uses TRBV28 and TRBJ2-5; D not certain. V was trimmed by 3 bases and J by 7 bases, leaving 6 bases between them. The germline gives CDR1 MDHEN, CDR2 SYDVKM. The CDR3 is 11 residues long.

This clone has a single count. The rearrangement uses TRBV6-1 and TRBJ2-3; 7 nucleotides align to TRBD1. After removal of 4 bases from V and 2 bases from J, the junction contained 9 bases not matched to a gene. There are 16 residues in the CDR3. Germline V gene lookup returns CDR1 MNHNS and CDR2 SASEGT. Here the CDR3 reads CASSVTGTAFTDTQYF. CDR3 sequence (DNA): TGTGCCAGCAGTGTGACCGGGACAGCCTTCACAGATACGCAGTATTTT.

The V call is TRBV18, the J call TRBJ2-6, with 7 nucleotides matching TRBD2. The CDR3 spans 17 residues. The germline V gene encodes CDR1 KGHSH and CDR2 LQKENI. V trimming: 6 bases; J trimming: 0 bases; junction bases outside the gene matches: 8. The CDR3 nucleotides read TGTGCCAGCTCCCAAAATGGGGGGGGCTCTGGGGCCAACGTCCTGACTTTC. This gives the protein CASSQNGGGSGANVLTF.

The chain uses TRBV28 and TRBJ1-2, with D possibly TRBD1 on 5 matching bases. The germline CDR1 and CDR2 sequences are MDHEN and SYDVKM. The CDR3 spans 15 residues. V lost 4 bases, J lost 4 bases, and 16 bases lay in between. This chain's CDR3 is CASSWSLSGSYGYTF. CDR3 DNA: TGTGCCAGCAGTTGGTCCCTCTCAGGGTCCTATGGCTACACCTTC.

CDR3 amino acids: CASSLDDSSNQPQHF. CDR3 nucleotides: TGCGCCAGCAGCCTTGACGACAGTTCTAATCAGCCCCAGCATTTT. The rearrangement joins TRBV4-1 to TRBJ1-5; a possible D gene is TRBD1 (5 bases). CDR1 and CDR2 (germline): MGHRA, YSYEKL. V lost 4 bases, J lost 4 bases, and 14 bases lay in between. The CDR3 totals 15 residues.

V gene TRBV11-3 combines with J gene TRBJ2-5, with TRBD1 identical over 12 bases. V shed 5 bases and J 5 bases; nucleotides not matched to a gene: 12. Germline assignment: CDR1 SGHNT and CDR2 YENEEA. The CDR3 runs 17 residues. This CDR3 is CASSPAPRDRGLETQYF. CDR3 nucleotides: TGTGCCAGCAGCCCGGCCCCCAGGGACAGGGGGCTGGAGACCCAGTACTTC.

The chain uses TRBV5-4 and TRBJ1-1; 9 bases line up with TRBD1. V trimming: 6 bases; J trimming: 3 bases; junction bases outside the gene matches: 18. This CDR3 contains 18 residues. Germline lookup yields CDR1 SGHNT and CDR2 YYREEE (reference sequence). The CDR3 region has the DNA TGTGCCAGCAACATCCCGGGACAGGGCCCCGGGGGGGACACTGAAGCTTTCTTT. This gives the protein CASNIPGQGPGGDTEAFF.

The CDR3 DNA is TGTGCCAGCAGTAGTCAACTAGCGGGTGGCGAGACCCAGTACTTC. Protein: CASSSQLAGGETQYF. This sequence joins TRBV6-5 and TRBJ2-5, with TRBD2 identical over 9 bases. This CDR3 contains 15 residues. The ends lost 5 bases at V and 5 bases at J; junction bases unmatched: 9. Germline V gene lookup returns CDR1 MNHEY and CDR2 SVGAGI.

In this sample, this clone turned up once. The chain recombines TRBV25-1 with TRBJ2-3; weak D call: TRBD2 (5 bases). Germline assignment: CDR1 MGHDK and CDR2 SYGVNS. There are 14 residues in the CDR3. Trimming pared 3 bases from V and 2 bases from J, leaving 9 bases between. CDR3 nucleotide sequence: TGTGCCAGCAGTGAGGCGGGTTTCACAGATACGCAGTATTTT. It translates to CASSEAGFTDTQYF.

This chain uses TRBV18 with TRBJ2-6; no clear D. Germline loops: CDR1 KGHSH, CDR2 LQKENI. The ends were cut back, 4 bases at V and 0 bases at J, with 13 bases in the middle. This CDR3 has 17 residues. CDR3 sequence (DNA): TGTGCCAGCTCACGGGCCGATCTGAGCTCTGGGGCCAACGTCCTGACTTTC. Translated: CASSRADLSSGANVLTF.

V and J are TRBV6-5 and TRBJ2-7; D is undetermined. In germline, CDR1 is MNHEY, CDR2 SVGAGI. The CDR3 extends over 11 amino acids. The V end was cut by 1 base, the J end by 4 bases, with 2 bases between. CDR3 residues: CASSYLYEQYF. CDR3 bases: TGTGCCAGCAGTTACTTATACGAGCAGTACTTC.

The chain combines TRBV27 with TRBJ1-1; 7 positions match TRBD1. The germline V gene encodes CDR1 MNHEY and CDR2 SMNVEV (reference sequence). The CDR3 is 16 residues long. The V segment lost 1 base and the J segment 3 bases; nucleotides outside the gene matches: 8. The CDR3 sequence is CASSLFWDRFYTEAFF. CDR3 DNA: TGTGCCAGCAGTTTATTTTGGGACAGATTCTACACTGAAGCTTTCTTT.

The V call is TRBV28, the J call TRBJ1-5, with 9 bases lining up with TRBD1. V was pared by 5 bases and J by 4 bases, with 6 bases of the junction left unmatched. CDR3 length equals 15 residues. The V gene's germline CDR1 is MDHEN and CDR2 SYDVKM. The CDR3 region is CASSLRDRVNQPQHF. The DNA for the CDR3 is TGTGCCAGCAGTCTCCGGGACAGGGTTAATCAGCCCCAGCATTTT.

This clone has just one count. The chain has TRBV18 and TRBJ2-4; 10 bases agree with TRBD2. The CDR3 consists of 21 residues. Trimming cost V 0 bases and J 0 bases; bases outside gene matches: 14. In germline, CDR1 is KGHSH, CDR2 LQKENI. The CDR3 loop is CASSPPGLAEGNHLAKNIQYF. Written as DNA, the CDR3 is TGTGCCAGCTCACCACCAGGACTAGCGGAGGGGAACCATCTAGCCAAAAACATTCAGTACTTC.